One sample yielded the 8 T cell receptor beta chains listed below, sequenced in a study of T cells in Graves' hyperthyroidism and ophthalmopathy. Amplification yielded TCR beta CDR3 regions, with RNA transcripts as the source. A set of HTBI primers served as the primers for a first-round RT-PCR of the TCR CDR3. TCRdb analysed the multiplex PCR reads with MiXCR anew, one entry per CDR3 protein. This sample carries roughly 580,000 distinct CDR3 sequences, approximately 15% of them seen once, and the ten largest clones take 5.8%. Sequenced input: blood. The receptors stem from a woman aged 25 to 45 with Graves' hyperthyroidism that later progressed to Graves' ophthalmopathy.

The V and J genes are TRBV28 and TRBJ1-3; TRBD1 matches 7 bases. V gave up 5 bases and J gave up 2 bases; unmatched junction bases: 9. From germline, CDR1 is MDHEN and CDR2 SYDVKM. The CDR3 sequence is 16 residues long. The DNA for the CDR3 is TGTGCCAGCAGTCTTAACCCACAGGGGACTGGAAACACCATATATTTT. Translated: CASSLNPQGTGNTIYF.

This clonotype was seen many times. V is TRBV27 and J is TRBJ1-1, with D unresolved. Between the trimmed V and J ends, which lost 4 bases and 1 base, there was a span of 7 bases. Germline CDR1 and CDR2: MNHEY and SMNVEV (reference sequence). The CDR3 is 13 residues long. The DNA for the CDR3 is TGTGCCAGCAGTTATCTAGCGAACACTGAAGCTTTCTTT. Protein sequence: CASSYLANTEAFF.

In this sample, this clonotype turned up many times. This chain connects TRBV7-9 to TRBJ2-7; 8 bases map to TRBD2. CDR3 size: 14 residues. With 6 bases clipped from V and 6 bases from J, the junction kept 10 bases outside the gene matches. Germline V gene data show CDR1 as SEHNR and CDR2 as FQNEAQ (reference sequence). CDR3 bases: TGTGCCAGCAGTTGGGGTACTAGCGGTGCCGAGCAGTACTTC. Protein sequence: CASSWGTSGAEQYF. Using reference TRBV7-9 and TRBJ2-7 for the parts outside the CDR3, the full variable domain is DTGVSQNPRHKITKRGQNVTFRCDPISEHNRLYWYRQTLGQGPEFLTYFQNEAQLEKSRLLSDRFSAERPKGSFSTLEIQRTEQGDSAMYLCASSWGTSGAEQYFGPGTRLTVT.

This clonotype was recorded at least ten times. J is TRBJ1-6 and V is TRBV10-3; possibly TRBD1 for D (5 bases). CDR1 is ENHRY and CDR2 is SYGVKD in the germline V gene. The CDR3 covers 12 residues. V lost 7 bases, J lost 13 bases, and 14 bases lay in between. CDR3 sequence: CAIKEGSGPLHF. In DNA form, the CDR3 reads TGTGCCATCAAAGAGGGGTCGGGGCCCCTCCACTTT.

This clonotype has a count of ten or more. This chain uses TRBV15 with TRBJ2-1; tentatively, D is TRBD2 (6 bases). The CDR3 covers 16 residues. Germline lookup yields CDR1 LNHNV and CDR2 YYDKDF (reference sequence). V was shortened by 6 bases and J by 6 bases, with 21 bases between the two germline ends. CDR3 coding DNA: TGTGCCACCAGGGGAGGACAAATTCTCCCGGCCAATGAGCAGTTCTTC. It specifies CATRGGQILPANEQFF.

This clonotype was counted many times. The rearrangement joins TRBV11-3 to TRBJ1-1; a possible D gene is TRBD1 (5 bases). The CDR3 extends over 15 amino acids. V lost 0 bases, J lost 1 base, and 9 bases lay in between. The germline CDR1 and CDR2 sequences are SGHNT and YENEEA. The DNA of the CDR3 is TGTGCCAGCAGCTTAGAGGGACTGGGGAACACTGAAGCTTTCTTT. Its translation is CASSLEGLGNTEAFF.

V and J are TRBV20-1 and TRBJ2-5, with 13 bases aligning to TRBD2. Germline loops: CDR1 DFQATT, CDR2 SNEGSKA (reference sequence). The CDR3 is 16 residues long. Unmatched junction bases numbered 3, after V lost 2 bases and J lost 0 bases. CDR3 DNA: TGCAGTGCTAGACCGACTAGCGGGAGGTACCAAGAGACCCAGTACTTC. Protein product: CSARPTSGRYQETQYF.

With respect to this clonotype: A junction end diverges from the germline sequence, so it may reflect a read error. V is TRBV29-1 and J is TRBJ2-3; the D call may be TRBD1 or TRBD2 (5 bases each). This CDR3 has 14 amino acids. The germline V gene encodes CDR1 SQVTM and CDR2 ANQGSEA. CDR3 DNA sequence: TGCAGCGTTGAAAACGGGGCAAGACCAGATACGCAGTGTTTT. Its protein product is CSVENGARPDTQCF.